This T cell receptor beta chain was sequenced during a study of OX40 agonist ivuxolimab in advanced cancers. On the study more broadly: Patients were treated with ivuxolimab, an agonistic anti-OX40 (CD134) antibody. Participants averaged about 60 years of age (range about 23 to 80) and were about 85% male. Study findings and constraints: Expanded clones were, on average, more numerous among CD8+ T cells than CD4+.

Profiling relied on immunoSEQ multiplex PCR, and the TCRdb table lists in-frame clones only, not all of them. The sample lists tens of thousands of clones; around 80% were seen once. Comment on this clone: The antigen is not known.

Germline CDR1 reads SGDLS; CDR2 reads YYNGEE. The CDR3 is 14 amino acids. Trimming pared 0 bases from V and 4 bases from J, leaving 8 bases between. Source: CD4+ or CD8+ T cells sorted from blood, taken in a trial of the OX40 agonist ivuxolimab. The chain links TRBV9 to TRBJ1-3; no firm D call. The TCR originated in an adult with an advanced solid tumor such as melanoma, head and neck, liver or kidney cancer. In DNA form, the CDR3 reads TGTGCCAGCAGCGTAGGGACGGACGGAAACACCATATATTTT. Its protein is CASSVGTDGNTIYF.